These 28 T cell receptor beta chains came from one sample sequenced in a study of T cells in Graves' hyperthyroidism and ophthalmopathy. Amplified regions were TCR beta CDR3 sequences from RNA transcripts. The study used the HTBI primer set for a first-round RT-PCR of the TCR CDR3. TCRdb processed the multiplex PCR reads anew with MiXCR; each CDR3 protein has one entry. The sample has 530,000 or so distinct CDR3 sequences; approximately 24% are singletons. Sequencing was done on a sample of blood. These receptors all stem from a woman aged 25 to 39 with Graves' ophthalmopathy.

The genes are TRBV7-6 and TRBJ1-3; D may be TRBD1 (5 bases). This CDR3 contains 17 residues. V dropped 0 bases and J dropped 0 bases, with 12 bases sitting between them. Germline values: CDR1 SGHVS, CDR2 FNYEAQ. CDR3 bases: TGTGCCAGCAGCTTAGCAATTGGACAAACCTCTGGAAACACCATATATTTT. It yields the protein CASSLAIGQTSGNTIYF.

This clonotype was recorded many times. The chain is built from TRBV12-3 or TRBV12-4 and TRBJ1-5, with D tentatively TRBD1 (5 bases). Trimming took off 6 bases at V and 0 bases at J, with 12 bases between the two ends. The length of the CDR3 is 15 residues. The CDR3 region is CASSRPGVSNQPQHF. The CDR3 nucleotides are TGTGCCAGCAGCCGACCGGGGGTTAGCAATCAGCCCCAGCATTTT.

The chain employs TRBV20-1 and TRBJ2-5, with D perhaps TRBD2 (6 bases). There are 14 residues in the CDR3. V lost 6 bases and J 3 bases, leaving 17 bases between the germline ends. Per the germline V gene, CDR1 is DFQATT and CDR2 is SNEGSKA (reference sequence). CDR3 DNA: TGCAGTGCAACCGGGACTCGAGGGGAAGAGACCCAGTACTTC. Its translation: CSATGTRGEETQYF.

The rearrangement joins TRBV12-3 or TRBV12-4 to TRBJ1-5; D might be TRBD1 (5 bases). V was pared by 6 bases and J by 4 bases, with 13 bases between. The CDR3 has 14 amino acids. The CDR3 loop reads CASRGPGPNQPQHF. The CDR3 nucleotides are TGTGCCAGCAGGGGACCGGGACCTAATCAGCCCCAGCATTTT.

This clonotype was observed a handful of times. The chain has TRBV5-1 and TRBJ1-1, with D unclear. V shed 4 bases and J shed 12 bases, with 22 bases lying between them. There are 14 residues in the CDR3. Germline V gene sequence: CDR1 SGHRS, CDR2 YFSETQ. In DNA form, the CDR3 reads TGCGCCAGCAGCGATCAAACGGAGGCCAGCGCATCTTTCTTT. Amino acids: CASSDQTEASASFF.

Ten or more counts support this clonotype. The rearrangement joins TRBV28 to TRBJ2-5; 8 bases agree with TRBD2. V gave up 9 bases and J gave up 1 base; unmatched junction bases: 4. The CDR3 has 13 amino acids. Germline V gene lookup returns CDR1 MDHEN and CDR2 SYDVKM. CDR3 coding DNA: TGTGCCAGTGTGAGCGGGGGCCAAGAGACCCAGTACTTC. It codes for CASVSGGQETQYF.

This clonotype was recorded only once. This chain uses TRBV5-6 with TRBJ1-1; D possibly corresponds to TRBD1 (5 bases). Trimming cost V 4 bases and J 7 bases, with 14 bases left between them. Germline CDR1 and CDR2: SGHDT and YYEEEE. The CDR3 has 13 residues. CDR3 sequence: CASSTTWGGEAFF. The CDR3 nucleotides read TGTGCCAGCAGCACCACTTGGGGCGGTGAAGCTTTCTTT.

Concerning this clonotype: This could be a read error, since a much larger clone is one nucleotide away. As the CDR3 is not closed by the conserved phenylalanine or tryptophan, this likely results from a read error. The CDR3 DNA sequence: TGTGCCAGCAGAAAATGGAACACTGAAGCTTTCTTG. Translated: CASRKWNTEAFL. This rearrangement joins TRBV12-3 or TRBV12-4 to TRBJ1-1; no firm D call. Deletions cut 6 bases from V and 1 base from J, with 6 bases between. The CDR3 is made up of 12 amino acids.

The chain links TRBV28 to TRBJ2-7, with 7 bases that match TRBD1. Germline CDR1 is MDHEN and CDR2 is SYDVKM. The V segment lost 6 bases and the J segment 5 bases; nucleotides outside the gene matches: 7. CDR3 length: 13 amino acids. The CDR3 loop is CASSTQGVDEQYF. DNA for the CDR3: TGTGCCAGCAGCACGCAGGGGGTTGACGAGCAGTACTTC.

This clonotype was recorded many times. The J gene is TRBJ2-5, the V gene TRBV6-1; no definite D call. Germline V gene data show CDR1 as MNHNS and CDR2 as SASEGT. The ends were cut back, 7 bases at V and 2 bases at J, with 8 bases in the middle. CDR3 size: 12 residues. CDR3 sequence (DNA): TGTGCCAGCACTCAGCCACAAGAGACCCAGTACTTC. Translated, it gives CASTQPQETQYF.

This clonotype was seen many times. This chain joins TRBV7-2 and TRBJ2-1, with TRBD1 as a possible D gene (5 bases). The CDR3 covers 14 residues. Germline CDR1 reads SGHTA; CDR2 reads FQGNSA. V shed 3 bases and J shed 8 bases, with 14 bases lying between them. The CDR3 DNA is TGTGCCAGCAGCTTGGACATGACAGACCATGAGCAGTTCTTC. Residues: CASSLDMTDHEQFF.

This chain uses TRBV6-1 with TRBJ1-2; D gene unclear. V lost 7 bases to trimming and J lost 4 bases, with 13 bases between them. Germline assignment: CDR1 MNHNS and CDR2 SASEGT. The CDR3 sequence is 13 residues long. CDR3: CASTSTETYGYTF. The CDR3 DNA reads TGTGCCAGCACAAGCACAGAGACCTATGGCTACACCTTC.

The chain uses TRBV12-3 or TRBV12-4 and TRBJ1-1, with D perhaps TRBD1 (6 bases). V lost 3 bases to trimming and J lost 6 bases, with 23 bases between them. The CDR3 consists of 17 residues. This CDR3 reads CASSFRFKGTRRSEAFF. In nucleotides, the CDR3 is TGTGCCAGCAGTTTTCGGTTTAAGGGGACAAGGAGGTCTGAAGCTTTCTTT.

This chain connects TRBV6-1 to TRBJ1-1; 9 bases line up with TRBD1. The CDR3 covers 13 residues. The ends lost 7 bases at V and 7 bases at J; junction bases unmatched: 7. CDR1 is MNHNS, CDR2 SASEGT, per germline. The CDR3 nucleotides read TGTGCCAGCAAAACAGGGGGCTCGAGTGAAGCTTTCTTT. Its protein is CASKTGGSSEAFF.

The chain carries TRBV12-3 or TRBV12-4 and TRBJ2-3, with 8 bases aligning to TRBD1. V shed 4 bases, J shed 2 bases, and the junction held 8 bases outside the gene matches. This CDR3 has 16 residues. The CDR3 coding sequence is TGTGCCAGCAGTTCCCTGACAGGGGAAAACACAGATACGCAGTATTTT. It encodes CASSSLTGENTDTQYF.

This clonotype was picked up many times. The V call is TRBV12-3 or TRBV12-4, the J call TRBJ2-7; perhaps TRBD2 as D (5 bases). The CDR3 loop spans 14 amino acids. V shed 3 bases and J shed 2 bases, with 11 bases lying between them. Written as DNA, the CDR3 is TGTGCCAGCAGTTTGACCCCGGGAACCTACGAGCAGTACTTC. Translated: CASSLTPGTYEQYF.

In this sample, this clonotype turned up many times. The chain employs TRBV11-2 and TRBJ2-2, with unresolved D. Germline assignment: CDR1 SGHAT and CDR2 FQNNGV. The V end was cut by 2 bases, the J end by 1 base, with 20 bases between. The CDR3 length is 19 residues. The CDR3 coding sequence is TGTGCCAGCAGCTTATTTATCCGAAGGGCTGTCATGAACACCGGGGAGCTGTTTTTT. It encodes CASSLFIRRAVMNTGELFF.

This clonotype was recorded at least ten times. The V gene is TRBV27, the J gene TRBJ1-5; D is undetermined. The CDR3 runs to 16 residues. The germline CDR1 and CDR2 sequences are MNHEY and SMNVEV (reference sequence). Trimming removed 1 base from V and 4 bases from J, with 14 bases in between. The CDR3 nucleotides are TGTGCCAGCAGTTTATGGGCGGTGGGAGGAAATCAGCCCCAGCATTTT. Its protein is CASSLWAVGGNQPQHF.

In its sample, this clonotype was seen many times. Here the CDR3 DNA reads TGTGCCAGCAGCAACCGGGGAGAAACCTACGAGCAGTACTTC. Translating it yields CASSNRGETYEQYF. This chain links TRBV7-2 with TRBJ2-7, with a possible D match to TRBD2 (5 bases). The CDR3 consists of 14 residues. The germline V gene has CDR1 SGHTA and CDR2 FQGNSA. Between the trimmed V and J ends, which lost 5 bases and 2 bases, there was a span of 13 bases.

This clonotype was counted at least ten times. J is TRBJ2-7 and V is TRBV4-1, with TRBD1 as a possible D gene (7 bases). This CDR3 contains 17 residues. Germline loops: CDR1 MGHRA, CDR2 YSYEKL. V was trimmed by 4 bases and J by 3 bases, leaving 22 bases between them. CDR3 amino acids: CASSRWMWRQGGYEQYF. The CDR3 DNA is TGCGCCAGCAGCCGATGGATGTGGAGACAGGGAGGCTACGAGCAGTACTTC.

CDR3 sequence (DNA): TGTGCCAGCAGTTCCCACACCTGGACAGTGGGGACCGGAAACACCATATATTTT. Translated, it gives CASSSHTWTVGTGNTIYF. The chain combines TRBV28 with TRBJ1-3, with D possibly being TRBD1 (6 bases). The CDR3 spans 18 residues. Germline CDR1 reads MDHEN; CDR2 reads SYDVKM. Trimming took off 4 bases at V and 4 bases at J, with 23 bases between the two ends.

This chain uses TRBV7-9 with TRBJ2-2; no definite D call. The germline gives CDR1 SEHNR, CDR2 FQNEAQ (reference sequence). The V and J ends lost 1 base and 6 bases respectively, with 9 bases between them. The CDR3 totals 14 residues. The chain's CDR3 is CASSLDFVPGELFF. In DNA form, the CDR3 reads TGTGCCAGCAGCTTAGACTTTGTACCCGGGGAGCTGTTTTTT. The full variable domain, in which reference TRBV7-9 and TRBJ2-2 provide the parts outside the CDR3, is DTGVSQNPRHKITKRGQNVTFRCDPISEHNRLYWYRQTLGQGPEFLTYFQNEAQLEKSRLLSDRFSAERPKGSFSTLEIQRTEQGDSAMYLCASSLDFVPGELFFGEGSRLTVL.

This clonotype was found many times. The chain links TRBV6-1 to TRBJ2-7; a possible D gene is TRBD1 (6 bases). The V and J ends lost 1 base and 2 bases respectively, with 9 bases between them. Germline V lookup: CDR1 MNHNS, CDR2 SASEGT. The CDR3 contains 14 residues. The CDR3 DNA sequence: TGTGCCAGCAGTGAAGAGACAGGACCCTACGAGCAGTACTTC. It is translated as CASSEETGPYEQYF.

This clonotype showed up just a few times. This chain's CDR3 is CASSLHRGGDEQYF. The CDR3 DNA sequence: TGTGCCAGCAGTTTGCACAGGGGCGGGGACGAGCAGTACTTC. The genes are TRBV12-3 or TRBV12-4 and TRBJ2-7, with D maybe TRBD1 (7 bases). Trimming removed 3 bases from V and 5 bases from J, with 14 bases in between. The CDR3 runs 14 residues.

This clonotype showed up many times. The chain links TRBV6-5 to TRBJ2-5; a weak D match, TRBD1 (6 bases). Trimming pared 5 bases from V and 4 bases from J, leaving 11 bases between. The length of the CDR3 is 13 residues. Germline V gene lookup returns CDR1 MNHEY and CDR2 SVGAGI. The CDR3 region has the DNA TGTGCCAGCAGTCGAGCAGGGGCAGAGACCCAGTACTTC. Translating it yields CASSRAGAETQYF.

This clonotype was seen once. A much larger clone sits a single nucleotide away, making a read error possible. The rearrangement joins TRBV7-8 to TRBJ2-7; TRBD1 matches 7 bases. The CDR3 extends over 16 amino acids. CDR1 and CDR2 from the germline V gene are SGHVS and FQNEAQ. CDR3 loop: CVSSLVARDSSYEQYF. The CDR3 DNA sequence: TGTGTCAGCAGCTTAGTGGCACGGGACAGCTCCTACGAGCAGTACTTC.

At least ten counts were recorded for this clonotype. V usage is TRBV7-9 and J usage is TRBJ2-7; 9 bases are a match to TRBD1. The V and J ends lost 5 bases and 3 bases, in that order; junction bases with no gene match: 5. This CDR3 has 14 amino acids. Germline V gene data show CDR1 as SEHNR and CDR2 as FQNEAQ (reference sequence). The CDR3 reads CASSDRDRVYEQYF. The CDR3 DNA follows: TGTGCCAGCAGCGACCGGGACAGGGTCTACGAGCAGTACTTC.

This clonotype was observed at least ten times. The chain is built from TRBV19 and TRBJ1-2; possibly TRBD1 for D (5 bases). Trimming shortened V by 1 base and J by 8 bases, and 14 bases separated the two germline ends. Germline CDR1 reads LNHDA; CDR2 reads SQIVND (reference sequence). The CDR3 spans 14 residues. The CDR3 protein is CASSIARDVGGYTF. The CDR3 DNA reads TGTGCCAGTAGTATAGCCCGGGACGTGGGAGGCTACACCTTC.